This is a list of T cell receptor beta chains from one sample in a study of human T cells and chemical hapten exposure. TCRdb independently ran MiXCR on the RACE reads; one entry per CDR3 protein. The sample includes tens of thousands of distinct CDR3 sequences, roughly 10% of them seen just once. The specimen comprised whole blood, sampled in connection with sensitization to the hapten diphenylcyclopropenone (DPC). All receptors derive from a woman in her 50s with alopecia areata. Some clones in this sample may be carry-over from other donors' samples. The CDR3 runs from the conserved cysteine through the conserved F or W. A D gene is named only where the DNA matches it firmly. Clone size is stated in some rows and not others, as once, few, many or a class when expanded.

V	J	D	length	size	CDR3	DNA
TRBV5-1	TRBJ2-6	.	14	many	CASSLGSGANVLTF	TGTGCCAGCAGCTTAGGCTCTGGGGCCAACGTCCTGACTTTC
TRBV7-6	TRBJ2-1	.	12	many	CASRKGTGEQFF	TGTGCCAGCAGAAAGGGTACGGGGGAGCAGTTCTTC
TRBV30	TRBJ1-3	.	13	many	CAGASTSGNTIYF	TGTGCCGGGGCCAGTACCTCTGGAAACACCATATATTTT
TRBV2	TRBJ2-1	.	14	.	CASSELEIQTSLWF	TGTGCCAGCAGTGAACTTGAAATCCAAACATCCCTATGGTTC
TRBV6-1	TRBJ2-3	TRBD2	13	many	CASSVIAGDTQYF	TGTGCCAGCAGTGTAATAGCGGGAGATACGCAGTATTTT
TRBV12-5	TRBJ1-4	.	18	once	CASGPDSPQTPTNEKLFF	TGTGCTAGTGGTCCAGACAGCCCGCAGACCCCAACTAATGAAAAACTGTTTTTT
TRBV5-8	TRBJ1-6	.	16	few	CASSLGRPTRNSPLHF	TGTGCCAGCAGCTTGGGGCGGCCTACCAGGAATTCACCCCTCCACTTT
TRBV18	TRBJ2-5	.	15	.	CASSPLNREGETQYF	TGTGCCAGCTCACCACTGAACAGGGAGGGCGAGACCCAGTACTTC
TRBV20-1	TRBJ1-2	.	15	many	CSARARQATNYGYTF	TGCAGTGCTAGAGCGAGACAGGCAACTAACTATGGCTACACCTTC
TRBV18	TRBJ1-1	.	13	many	CASSLGRGTEAFF	TGTGCCAGCTCACTAGGACGGGGCACTGAAGCTTTCTTT
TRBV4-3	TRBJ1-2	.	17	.	CASSQDVGRILTYGYTF	TGCGCCAGCAGCCAAGATGTGGGACGGATCTTAACCTATGGCTACACCTTC
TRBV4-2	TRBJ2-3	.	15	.	CASSPGGRNTDTQYF	TGTGCCAGCAGCCCCGGGGGGCGGAACACAGATACGCAGTATTTT
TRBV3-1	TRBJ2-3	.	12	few	CASSPHTDTQYF	TGTGCCAGCAGCCCCCACACAGATACGCAGTATTTT
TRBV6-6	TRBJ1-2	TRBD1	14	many	CASSSTGQAYGYTF	TGTGCCAGCAGTTCCACGGGACAGGCCTATGGCTACACCTTC
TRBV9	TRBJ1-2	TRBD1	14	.	CASSVGGQSRVYTF	TGTGCCAGCAGCGTAGGGGGACAGTCTAGGGTCTACACCTTC
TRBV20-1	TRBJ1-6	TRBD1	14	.	CSADSDRDRSPLHF	TGCAGTGCCGACTCGGACAGGGACAGGTCACCCCTCCACTTT
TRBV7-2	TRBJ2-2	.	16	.	CASSRRPRETTGELFF	TGTGCCAGCAGTCGCAGGCCGAGGGAGACGACCGGGGAGCTGTTTTTT
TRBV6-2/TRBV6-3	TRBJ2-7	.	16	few	CASSFLEAQSSYEQYF	TGTGCCAGCAGTTTCTTGGAGGCTCAAAGCTCCTACGAGCAGTACTTC
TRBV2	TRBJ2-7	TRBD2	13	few	CASSADSGGEQYF	TGTGCCAGCAGCGCCGACAGCGGGGGCGAGCAGTACTTC
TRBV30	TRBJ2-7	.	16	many	CAWSVSGRVSSYEQYF	TGTGCCTGGAGTGTAAGTGGGAGAGTAAGCTCCTACGAGCAGTACTTC
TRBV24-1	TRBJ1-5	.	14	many	CATTPPKGHQPQHF	TGTGCCACCACCCCCCCCAAAGGGCATCAGCCCCAGCATTTT
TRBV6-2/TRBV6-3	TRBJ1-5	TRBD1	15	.	CASTDRQGRNQPQHF	TGTGCCAGCACCGATAGACAGGGACGCAATCAGCCCCAGCATTTT
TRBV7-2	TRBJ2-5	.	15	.	CASSLARGGKETQYF	TGTGCCAGCAGCTTAGCGCGCGGAGGGAAAGAGACCCAGTACTTC
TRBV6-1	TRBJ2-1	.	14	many	CASRDDPSYNEQFF	TGTGCCAGCAGGGACGATCCCTCCTACAATGAGCAGTTCTTC
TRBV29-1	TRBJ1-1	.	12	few	CSVGPVNTEAFF	TGCAGCGTTGGTCCAGTGAACACTGAAGCTTTCTTT
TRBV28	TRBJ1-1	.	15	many	CASTPGGVRDTEAFF	TGTGCCAGCACCCCCGGGGGGGTTCGGGACACTGAAGCTTTCTTT
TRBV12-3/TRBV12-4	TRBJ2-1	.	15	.	CASSLAGGPYNEQFF	TGTGCCAGCAGTTTAGCGGGGGGACCCTACAATGAGCAGTTCTTC
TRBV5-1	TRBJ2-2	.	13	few	CATGADHTGELFF	TGCGCCACCGGGGCGGACCACACCGGGGAGCTGTTTTTT
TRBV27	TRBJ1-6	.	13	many	CASSLYYNSPLHF	TGTGCCAGCAGCCTGTACTATAATTCACCCCTCCACTTT
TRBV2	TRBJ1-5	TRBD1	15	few	CASSLDRAGNQPQHF	TGTGCCAGCAGCCTGGACAGGGCGGGCAATCAGCCCCAGCATTTT
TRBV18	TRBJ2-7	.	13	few	CASSPARGYEQYF	TGTGCCAGCTCACCAGCACGGGGCTACGAGCAGTACTTC
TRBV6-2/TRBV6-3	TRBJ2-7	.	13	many	CASRAGNSYEQYF	TGTGCCAGCAGGGCAGGGAATTCCTACGAGCAGTACTTC
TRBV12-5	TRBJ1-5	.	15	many	CASGLDPGRNQPQHF	TGTGCTAGTGGTTTGGATCCGGGACGAAATCAGCCCCAGCATTTT
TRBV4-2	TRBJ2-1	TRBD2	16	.	CASSRLAGGQGNEQFF	TGTGCCAGCAGCAGACTAGCGGGAGGCCAAGGCAATGAGCAGTTCTTC
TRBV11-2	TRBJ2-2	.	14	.	CASSPVTNTGELFF	TGTGCCAGCAGCCCAGTGACGAACACCGGGGAGCTGTTTTTT
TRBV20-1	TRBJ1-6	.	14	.	CSARDGGSGSPLHF	TGCAGTGCTAGAGATGGAGGGTCAGGTTCACCCCTCCACTTT
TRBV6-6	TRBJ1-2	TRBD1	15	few	CASSYGDRGGYGYTF	TGTGCCAGCAGTTACGGGGACAGGGGAGGGTATGGCTACACCTTC
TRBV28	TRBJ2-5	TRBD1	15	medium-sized	CASSPRQGPQETQYF	TGTGCCAGCAGCCCCCGACAGGGCCCCCAAGAGACCCAGTACTTC
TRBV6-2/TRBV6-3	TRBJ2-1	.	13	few	CASSYLRAVEQFF	TGTGCCAGCAGTTACCTCAGGGCAGTTGAGCAGTTCTTC
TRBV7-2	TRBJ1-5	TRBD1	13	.	CASSLQGDQPQHF	TGTGCCAGCAGTTTACAGGGGGATCAGCCCCAGCATTTT
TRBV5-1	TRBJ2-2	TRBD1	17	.	CASSFSPGQINTGELFF	TGCGCCAGCAGCTTTTCACCGGGACAGATTAACACCGGGGAGCTGTTTTTT
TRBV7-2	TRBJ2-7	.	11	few	CASSLVYEQYF	TGTGCCAGCAGCTTAGTGTACGAGCAGTACTTC
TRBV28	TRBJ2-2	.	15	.	CASSRGTLVTGELFF	TGTGCCAGCAGTCGCGGGACCCTAGTCACCGGGGAGCTGTTTTTT
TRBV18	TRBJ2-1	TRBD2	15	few	CASSHGLAGSNEQFF	TGTGCCAGCTCCCACGGACTAGCGGGGAGTAATGAGCAGTTCTTC
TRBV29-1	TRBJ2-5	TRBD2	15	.	CSVVSSGGPQETQYF	TGCAGCGTTGTTTCGAGCGGGGGCCCTCAAGAGACCCAGTACTTC
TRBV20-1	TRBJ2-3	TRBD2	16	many	CSAREAGGPSTDTQYF	TGCAGTGCTAGAGAAGCGGGGGGCCCTAGCACAGATACGCAGTATTTT
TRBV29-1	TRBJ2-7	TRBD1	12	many	CSVSGTAGVQYF	TGCAGCGTATCCGGGACAGCCGGTGTGCAGTACTTC
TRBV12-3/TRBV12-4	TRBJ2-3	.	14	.	CASSSQEATDTQYF	TGTGCCAGCAGTAGCCAGGAGGCCACAGATACGCAGTATTTT